This T cell receptor (beta chain) appears in the sequencing data of a study of T cells in Graves' hyperthyroidism and ophthalmopathy. CDR3 length equals 20 residues. Trimming removed 6 bases from V and 0 bases from J; junction bases left unmatched: 16. The V gene's germline CDR1 is SEHNR and CDR2 FQNEAQ (reference sequence). Amplified TCR beta CDR3 regions came from RNA transcripts. Primed by the HTBI set, a first-round RT-PCR was run on the TCR CDR3. TCRdb independently ran MiXCR on the multiplex PCR reads; one entry per CDR3 protein. The repertoire has around 700,000 distinct CDR3 sequences, approximately 19% of them found once; the top ten carry over 15%.

Specimen: blood. The chain links TRBV7-9 to TRBJ2-5, with 13 positions matching TRBD2. This clonotype originated in a woman between 50 and 59 years old with Graves' hyperthyroidism that later progressed to Graves' ophthalmopathy. This chain's CDR3 is CASRFGATSGGTINQETQYF. DNA of the CDR3: TGTGCCAGCAGGTTCGGGGCGACTAGCGGGGGGACTATAAACCAAGAGACCCAGTACTTC.